This T cell receptor (beta chain) was identified during a study of CD8+CD57+ T cells in acquired aplastic anemia. The overall study: Recorded DNA amounts for sorted CD4+ and CD8+ cells had an average of 3.2 ug.

The V and J ends lost 6 bases and 10 bases respectively, with 7 bases between them. From germline, CDR1 is LNHDA and CDR2 SQIVND (reference sequence). CDR3 size: 11 residues. The table lists this clonotype with many counts. Its target is not known. Genomic DNA provided the template from which TCR beta VDJ and CDR3 profiles were obtained. TCRdb passed the reads through MiXCR, listing each CDR3 protein once. The sample includes around 500,000 distinct CDR3 sequences, around 32% of them seen just once. General study points: Simpson's diversity of CD8+ cells was not significantly different in patients compared with controls.

Individuals selected for sequencing had exhibited CD8+CD57+ cell expansion on flow cytometry. All participating patients were living with severe acquired aplastic anemia. Patients were treatment-naive when blood was sampled. The V and J genes are TRBV19 and TRBJ1-6, with D hard to call. The sample taken for sequencing was sorted CD4+, CD8+, or CD8+CD57+ T cells (not recorded which) from PBMCs. The sequence came from a human donor with aplastic anemia. The CDR3 bases are TGTGCCAGTAGGGGCGACTCACCCCTCCACTTT. It encodes CASRGDSPLHF.